These 20 T cell receptor beta chains originate from one sample sequenced in a study of monozygotic twins with inflammatory bowel disease. TCRdb reprocessed the 5' RACE reads and stores each CDR3 protein as one record, lacking DNA. Its table lists approximately 400,000 distinct CDR3 sequences. What was sequenced was blood. These receptors came from a human donor with ulcerative colitis or Crohn's disease, or a healthy co-twin of an affected twin (not recorded which).

The J gene is TRBJ1-5, the V gene TRBV20-1. Germline V gene data show CDR1 as DFQATT and CDR2 as SNEGSKA (reference sequence). The CDR3 totals 14 residues. The CDR3 sequence is CSAGREIGNQPQHF.

This rearrangement joins TRBV20-1 to TRBJ2-5; TCRdb indicates TRBD2, and absent DNA this call remains unverified. This CDR3 has 13 amino acids. The germline V gene has CDR1 DFQATT and CDR2 SNEGSKA (reference sequence). CDR3 sequence reads: CSAPTSGGETQYF.

The rearrangement uses TRBV5-1 and TRBJ2-5; there is no DNA to check the TCRdb D call of TRBD1. The CDR3 has 14 residues. Germline lookup yields CDR1 SGHRS and CDR2 YFSETQ. The CDR3 region is CASSSGDTVVTQYF.

The V and J genes are TRBV5-1 and TRBJ2-5; TCRdb's D call, TRBD2, is unchecked because there is no DNA. This CDR3 region has 15 residues. CDR1 is SGHRS and CDR2 is YFSETQ in the germline V gene. CDR3 loop: CASGASGGAEETQYF.

The rearrangement joins TRBV18 to TRBJ2-7; TCRdb selects TRBD2, and the lack of DNA leaves this call unchecked. There are 16 residues in the CDR3. Germline assignment: CDR1 KGHSH and CDR2 LQKENI. CDR3 sequence reads: CASSPPLPLYSYEQYF.

The chain joins TRBV6-5 to TRBJ2-7; TCRdb designates TRBD2, a call that cannot be tested without DNA. This CDR3 has 13 amino acids. Germline V gene lookup returns CDR1 MNHEY and CDR2 SVGAGI. CDR3 residues: CASRRDYSYEQYF.

The chain has TRBV29-1 and TRBJ1-2; TCRdb's D call, TRBD1, is unchecked because there is no DNA. The CDR3 sequence is 14 residues long. CDR1 is SQVTM, CDR2 ANQGSEA, per germline. The CDR3 loop is CSVAVPGQEHGYTF.

V gene TRBV5-1 combines with J gene TRBJ1-1. In germline, CDR1 is SGHRS, CDR2 YFSETQ. The CDR3 is made up of 15 amino acids. CDR3 sequence: CASSLGGLPQDEAFF.

The chain carries TRBV29-1 and TRBJ2-5; TCRdb calls TRBD2, which cannot be checked without DNA. Germline V gives CDR1 SQVTM, CDR2 ANQGSEA. This CDR3 contains 13 residues. The CDR3 here is CSVRGPSPETQYF.

The chain is built from TRBV11-2 and TRBJ2-1; checking the TCRdb D call of TRBD1 is not possible without DNA. The germline V gene has CDR1 SGHAT and CDR2 FQNNGV. This CDR3 contains 15 residues. CDR3 sequence reads: CASSAPGTLYNEQFF.

The chain recombines TRBV7-3 with TRBJ2-2; TCRdb picks TRBD1, but there is no DNA to check that call. Germline CDR1 reads SGHTA; CDR2 reads FQGTGA. The CDR3 loop spans 16 amino acids. This chain's CDR3 is CASSRQGGSGTGELFF.

The V call is TRBV11-3, the J call TRBJ2-1; the TCRdb call, TRBD2, lacks DNA for checking. In germline, CDR1 is SGHNT, CDR2 YENEEA. The CDR3 contains 16 residues. The CDR3 is CASSPRRGRGGEEQFF.

V and J are TRBV12-5 and TRBJ2-1. Germline V gene sequence: CDR1 LGHNT, CDR2 FRNRAP. The CDR3 has 13 amino acids. This CDR3 is CASGLARYNEQFF.

V usage is TRBV6-1 and J usage is TRBJ1-1; TCRdb outputs TRBD1, but without DNA this stays unchecked. This CDR3 has 16 residues. CDR1 MNHNS and CDR2 SASEGT come from the germline V gene. The CDR3: CASSQISGGLNTEAFF.

The V and J genes are TRBV5-1 and TRBJ2-3; TCRdb gives TRBD2 as the D gene, but with no DNA this cannot be confirmed. Germline-derived CDR1 and CDR2 are SGHRS and YFSETQ. This CDR3 has 19 residues. The CDR3: CASSLGQSSALTSTDTQYF.

The chain joins TRBV7-9 to TRBJ2-5. The CDR3 consists of 13 residues. The germline gives CDR1 SEHNR, CDR2 FQNEAQ (reference sequence). Here the CDR3 reads CASSNDRREAQYF. The entire variable domain, with the rest obtained from reference TRBV7-9 and TRBJ2-5, is as follows: DTGVSQNPRHKITKRGQNVTFRCDPISEHNRLYWYRQTLGQGPEFLTYFQNEAQLEKSRLLSDRFSAERPKGSFSTLEIQRTEQGDSAMYLCASSNDRREAQYFGPGTRLLVL.

J is TRBJ1-4 and V is TRBV12-3 or TRBV12-4; TCRdb's D call, TRBD1, is unchecked because there is no DNA. The CDR3 has 16 amino acids. This CDR3 is CASSLGDPGSGEKLFF.

J is TRBJ1-1 and V is TRBV27; TCRdb's D call of TRBD1 is untestable without DNA. CDR1 MNHEY and CDR2 SMNVEV come from the germline V gene (reference sequence). The CDR3 is made up of 14 amino acids. The CDR3: CASRDLNGGTEAFF.

The chain joins TRBV10-3 to TRBJ2-2; TCRdb picks TRBD2, but there is no DNA to check that call. The CDR3 length is 17 residues. Germline CDR1 ENHRY, CDR2 SYGVKD. CDR3 sequence: CAISDTSGGPNTGELFF.

The chain is built from TRBV7-8 and TRBJ1-2; TCRdb selects TRBD1, and the lack of DNA leaves this call unchecked. Germline CDR1 is SGHVS and CDR2 is FQNEAQ. There are 13 residues in the CDR3. The CDR3 here is CASNPGTNYGYTF.